This T cell receptor (beta chain) was identified in a study of blood T cell repertoires in COVID-19. Study-wide background: Samples representing acute and convalescent COVID-19 were sourced from the United States, Italy and Spain. Sources were T cells, B-cell-depleted T cells, or PBMCs; the material itself was cDNA or gDNA.

Original methodology: Estimates of nucleated cell counts were drawn from the amplification of reference gene primers. The method was immunoSEQ multiplex PCR; TCRdb's version includes in-frame clones alone and lacks a portion of them. Clone size and the V and J calls come from that table; the DNA yielded D and trimming. The sample contains roughly 260,000 clones, around 92% of which appear only once. Seattle cases were enrolled at active infection and followed longitudinally. Trimming took 4 bases from V and 5 from J; bases not matched to a gene: 8. The CDR3 loop spans 15 amino acids. In germline, CDR1 is MDHEN, CDR2 SYDVKM.

The TCR was taken from a person aged 18 to 30 with COVID-19, enrolled during active disease. Sequenced input: peripheral blood. The V and J genes are TRBV28 and TRBJ1-1; 9 bases match TRBD1. The CDR3 reads CASSSSGQGKTEAFF. The DNA for the CDR3 is TGTGCCAGCAGTTCCAGCGGACAGGGGAAGACTGAAGCTTTCTTT.